These 17 T cell receptor beta chains share one sample of origin, sequenced in a study of T cell repertoires in cytomegalovirus infection. MiXCR was run by TCRdb on the reads, yielding one entry per CDR3 protein. The sample gives 640,000 or so distinct CDR3 sequences, roughly 36% of which show up once; 18% is in the top ten. Which antigens these TCRs recognize remains unknown. The specimen comprised cultured PBMCs, sampled from culture after CMV antigen stimulation. These receptors originate from a human donor in good health (CMV status not recorded). Some clones in this sample may be carry-over from other donors' samples.

Many counts were recorded for this clonotype. The chain has TRBV7-2 and TRBJ1-1; no clear D gene. V lost 4 bases and J lost 1, with 7 bases in between. Germline values: CDR1 SGHTA, CDR2 FQGNSA. The CDR3 sequence is 13 residues long. The CDR3 nucleotides read TGTGCCAGCAGCTCAGAGGGGAACACTGAAGCTTTCTTT. It yields the protein CASSSEGNTEAFF.

The genes are TRBV15 and TRBJ2-5, with D unresolved. The CDR3 is 15 residues long. V was clipped by 0 bases and J by 0 bases, with 8 bases between them. Germline V gene data show CDR1 as LNHNV and CDR2 as YYDKDF (reference sequence). In DNA, the CDR3 is TGTGCCACCAGCAGAGATCCCTTTGACCAAGAGACCCAGTACTTC. Translation: CATSRDPFDQETQYF.

This clonotype was observed a few times. V usage is TRBV7-6 and J usage is TRBJ2-7; D is undetermined. The CDR3 runs 13 residues. Trimming removed 5 bases from V and 1 base from J, with 9 bases in between. The germline gives CDR1 SGHVS, CDR2 FNYEAQ. CDR3 loop: CASSPEKSYEQYF. CDR3 nucleotides: TGTGCCAGCAGCCCCGAGAAGTCCTACGAGCAGTACTTC.

For this clonotype: A read error is possible here, since a much larger clone lies one base away. This CDR3 reads CASSDTGGSYNEQFF. CDR3 nucleotide sequence: TGTGCCAGCAGTGACACCGGGGGATCCTACAATGAGCAGTTCTTC. V is TRBV10-3 and J is TRBJ2-1, with a possible D match to TRBD2 (6 bases). Germline V CDR1 and CDR2: ENHRY, SYGVKD. The CDR3 totals 15 residues.

V gene TRBV7-9 combines with J gene TRBJ2-1; 8 bases match TRBD2. V lost 4 bases and J lost 7; bases outside the gene matches: 9. The germline CDR1 and CDR2 sequences are SEHNR and FQNEAQ (reference sequence). The CDR3 is made up of 15 amino acids. The CDR3 bases are TGTGCCAGCAGCTCAACTAGCGGACCGGGGAATGAGCAGTTCTTC. This translates into CASSSTSGPGNEQFF.

This chain links TRBV5-6 with TRBJ2-6; 9 nucleotides line up with TRBD2. In germline, CDR1 is SGHDT, CDR2 YYEEEE. This CDR3 spans 18 amino acids. Germline trimming cut 4 bases from V and 1 base from J; bases unmatched to any gene: 9. This CDR3 is CASSPLAGPRSGANVLTF. CDR3 sequence (DNA): TGTGCCAGCAGCCCACTAGCGGGTCCACGGTCTGGGGCCAACGTCCTGACTTTC.

V and J are TRBV6-4 and TRBJ1-5; D perhaps matches TRBD1 (6 bases). CDR3 length: 18 amino acids. V lost 2 bases and J lost 4, with 21 bases in between. Germline-derived CDR1 and CDR2 are MRHNA and SNTAGT. The CDR3 bases are TGTGCCAGCAGTGACCCGAGGCTTCAGGGGAATGTGAATCAGCCCCAGCATTTT. Its translation is CASSDPRLQGNVNQPQHF.

The chain couples TRBV10-2 to TRBJ2-1, with a tentative D call TRBD2 (8 bases). Deletions cut 4 bases from V and 8 bases from J, with 30 bases between. Germline V gene lookup returns CDR1 WSHSY and CDR2 SAAADI. The CDR3 runs to 19 residues. This chain's CDR3 is CASSAPSTGWGLGIDEQFF. The CDR3 DNA follows: TGCGCCAGCAGTGCTCCTTCGACAGGGTGGGGACTAGGGATTGATGAGCAGTTCTTC.

This clonotype was counted between two and nine times. The V and J genes are TRBV24-1 and TRBJ1-5; D uncertain. Germline V gene data show CDR1 as KGHDR and CDR2 as SFDVKD. The CDR3 runs to 12 residues. V gave up 3 bases and J gave up 6 bases, with 5 bases separating them. The CDR3 bases are TGTGCCACCAGTGATCCGGGTCAGCCCCAGCATTTT. Amino acid sequence: CATSDPGQPQHF.

This clonotype has only a few counts. The rearrangement joins TRBV14 to TRBJ1-3; D is possibly TRBD1 (6 bases). CDR3 size: 15 residues. Trimming took off 2 bases at V and 6 bases at J, with 14 bases between the two ends. From germline, CDR1 is SGHDN and CDR2 FVKESK. CDR3 coding DNA: TGTGCCAGCAGCCAAATCACAGGGACTTCAAACACCATATATTTT. This translates into CASSQITGTSNTIYF.

The gene calls are TRBV5-1 and TRBJ2-5; D is unresolved. This CDR3 contains 14 residues. Trimming removed 4 bases at V and 0 bases at J, with 10 bases between. In germline, CDR1 is SGHRS, CDR2 YFSETQ. DNA for the CDR3: TGCGCCAGCAGCGCGTCTGGGGACCAAGAGACCCAGTACTTC. Protein: CASSASGDQETQYF.

The chain is built from TRBV7-6 and TRBJ2-1, with D uncertain. The CDR3 runs 12 residues. The V and J ends lost 2 bases and 6 bases respectively, with 5 bases between them. The germline CDR1 and CDR2 sequences are SGHVS and FNYEAQ. CDR3 sequence (DNA): TGTGCCAGCAGCTTATTTCTCAATGAGCAGTTCTTC. It encodes CASSLFLNEQFF.

The CDR3 region is CASSLAGQVDYEQYF. The DNA of the CDR3 is TGTGCCAGCAGTTTAGCGGGACAGGTCGACTACGAGCAGTACTTC. The rearrangement links TRBV12-3 or TRBV12-4 to TRBJ2-7, with 8 positions matching TRBD1. Germline trimming cut 0 bases from V and 3 bases from J; bases unmatched to any gene: 4. CDR3 length equals 15 residues.

This clonotype has only a few counts. The chain recombines TRBV20-1 with TRBJ1-1, with a tentative D call TRBD1 (5 bases). V lost 4 bases, J lost 5 bases, and 23 bases lay in between. The CDR3 is made up of 16 amino acids. CDR1 is DFQATT, CDR2 SNEGSKA, per germline (reference sequence). The CDR3 spells CSATWVTGTAGTEAFF. The CDR3 region has the DNA TGCAGTGCTACGTGGGTAACCGGGACCGCGGGAACTGAAGCTTTCTTT.

The chain recombines TRBV6-1 with TRBJ2-1, with TRBD2 matching 7 bases. This CDR3 is 16 amino acids long. Trimming at V came to 2 bases and at J to 2 bases, leaving 6 bases not matched to a gene. Germline values: CDR1 MNHNS, CDR2 SASEGT. CDR3 amino acids: CASSESSGGAYNEQFF. CDR3 coding DNA: TGTGCCAGCAGTGAATCTAGCGGAGGGGCCTACAATGAGCAGTTCTTC.

The rearrangement links TRBV7-8 to TRBJ2-7; TRBD2 might be the D (5 bases). The V end lost 1 base, the J end lost 4 bases, and 11 bases lay between the germline ends. Germline CDR1 is SGHVS and CDR2 is FQNEAQ. The CDR3 loop spans 14 amino acids. In DNA form, the CDR3 reads TGTGCCAGCAGCTTAGGGACGGGGTGGTACGAGCAGTACTTC. Protein product: CASSLGTGWYEQYF.

This clonotype was recorded many times. The CDR3 reads CASSPIGQGTEAFF. CDR3 coding DNA: TGTGCCAGCAGCCCTATTGGGCAGGGCACTGAAGCTTTCTTT. The chain is built from TRBV7-2 and TRBJ1-1; TRBD1 is a possible D gene (5 bases). CDR3 length: 14 residues. Trimming stripped 5 bases from V and 4 bases from J, with 14 bases between. Germline CDR1 is SGHTA and CDR2 is FQGNSA.